The present TCR beta chain was sequenced within a study of T-cell reconstitution after alpha-beta-depleted transplantation in children. Unique molecular identifiers tagged the TCRbeta library. MiXCR was run by TCRdb on the PCR reads, yielding one entry per CDR3 protein. The data show hundreds of thousands of distinct CDR3 sequences, 16% seen once. This clonotype was observed at least ten times. This sample comprised PBMCs from the stem cell graft donor, obtained from the stem cell graft. The TCR sequence derives from a human donor who donated a stem cell graft to a child with acute myeloid leukemia.

As DNA, the CDR3 is TGCAGGGGACAGGGAAAGTCTGCTGGTGGGGCCAACGTCCTGACTTTC. It specifies CRGQGKSAGGANVLTF. The V and J genes are TRBV20-1 and TRBJ2-6; the match to TRBD1 covers 9 bases. Germline values: CDR1 DFQATT, CDR2 SNEGSKA (reference sequence). This CDR3 is built from 16 residues.